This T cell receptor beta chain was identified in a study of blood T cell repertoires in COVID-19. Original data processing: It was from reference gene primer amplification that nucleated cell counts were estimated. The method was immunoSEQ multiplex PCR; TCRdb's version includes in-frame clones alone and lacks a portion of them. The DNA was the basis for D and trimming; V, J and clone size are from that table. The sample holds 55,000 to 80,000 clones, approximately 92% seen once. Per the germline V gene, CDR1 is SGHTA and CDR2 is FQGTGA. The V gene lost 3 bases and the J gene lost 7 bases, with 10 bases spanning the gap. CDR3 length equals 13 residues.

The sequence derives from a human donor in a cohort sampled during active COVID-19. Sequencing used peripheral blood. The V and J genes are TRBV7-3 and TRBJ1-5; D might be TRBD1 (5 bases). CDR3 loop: CASSLGGGQPQHF. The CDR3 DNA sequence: TGTGCCAGCAGCTTGGGGGGTGGGCAGCCCCAGCATTTT.